This is a list of T cell receptor beta chains from one sample in a study of shared clonotypes between healthy human individuals. Libraries were prepared by immunoSEQ multiplex PCR; TCRdb keeps only in-frame clonotypes and omits some of them. The sample contains about 2.3 million clones, 93% of which appear only once. The sequencing sample was made of naive CD4+ T cells from PBMCs. These receptors were taken from a man aged 18-30 years in good health. Some clones in this sample may be carry-over from other donors' samples. The CDR3 runs from the conserved cysteine through the conserved F or W. The D gene is left open where the match is weak. Clone size is shown for a subset of rows, as once, few, many or a class of expanded clone.

CASSSRQGIVNTEAFF	TGTGCCAGCAGCTCTCGACAGGGAATAGTGAACACTGAAGCTTTCTTT	once	TRBD1	TRBV7-9	TRBJ1-1
CASSQDGGNANYGYTF	TGTGCCAGCAGCCAAGACGGGGGGAACGCTAACTATGGCTACACCTTC	-	-	TRBV4-2	TRBJ1-2
CASSLDLARGQVEQYF	TGTGCCAGCAGCTTAGATCTCGCCAGGGGGCAGGTCGAGCAGTACTTC	-	TRBD1	TRBV11-2	TRBJ2-7
CASSDLDEQFF	TGTGCCAGCAGCGACCTCGATGAGCAGTTCTTC	few	-	TRBV9	TRBJ2-1
CASSSKGGGLETQYF	TGTGCCAGCAGCTCAAAAGGTGGGGGGCTAGAGACCCAGTACTTC	-	-	TRBV5-4	TRBJ2-5
CASSYRREGTQYF	TGTGCCAGCAGTTACCGGCGGGAAGGTACGCAGTATTTT	-	-	TRBV6-5	TRBJ2-3
CASSPFRSYNEQFF	TGTGCCAGCAGCCCCTTTAGATCCTACAATGAGCAGTTCTTC	-	-	TRBV7-3	TRBJ2-1
CASSVAAGLYEQYF	TGTGCCAGCAGCGTAGCCGCAGGTTTGTACGAGCAGTACTTC	-	-	TRBV9	TRBJ2-7
CASSSPRGGNTEAFF	TGTGCCAGCTCCTCTCCACGTGGAGGGAACACTGAAGCTTTCTTT	-	-	TRBV18	TRBJ1-1
CASSPDAGYYGYTF	TGTGCCAGCTCACCAGACGCGGGATACTATGGCTACACCTTC	-	-	TRBV18	TRBJ1-2
CASSLVGGTDTQYF	TGTGCCAGCAGCTTAGTTGGGGGGACAGATACGCAGTATTTT	-	-	TRBV7-2	TRBJ2-3
CASSLLKGDTQYF	TGTGCCAGCAGCTTACTCAAGGGAGATACGCAGTATTTT	-	-	TRBV9	TRBJ2-3
CASSPKRILNTEAFF	TGTGCCAGCAGCCCAAAGAGGATTTTGAACACTGAAGCTTTCTTT	-	-	TRBV7-8	TRBJ1-1
CASSLRGLGDEQYF	TGTGCCAGCAGTTTGAGGGGGCTCGGGGACGAGCAGTACTTC	-	TRBD1	TRBV27	TRBJ2-7
CASSFTGNQPQHF	TGTGCCAGCAGCTTTACAGGCAATCAGCCCCAGCATTTT	few	-	TRBV7-9	TRBJ1-5
CASSLAGAQETQYF	TGTGCCAGCAGCTTAGCGGGAGCGCAAGAGACCCAGTACTTC	-	-	TRBV7-2	TRBJ2-5
CASSLPRGASNTQYF	TGTGCCAGCAGCTTACCCCGGGGAGCATCAAATACGCAGTATTTT	once	-	TRBV7-2	TRBJ2-3
CASSLYRNTEAFF	TGTGCCAGCAGCTTATACAGAAACACTGAAGCTTTCTTT	-	-	TRBV7-2	TRBJ1-1
CASHADYSYEQYF	TGTGCCAGCCACGCGGACTACTCCTACGAGCAGTACTTC	-	-	TRBV6-6	TRBJ2-7
CASSLWGPGGEKLFF	TGTGCCAGCAGTTTATGGGGGCCGGGTGGGGAAAAACTGTTTTTT	once	-	TRBV28	TRBJ1-4
CASSYGLAMGNEQFF	TGTGCCAGCAGCTATGGACTAGCGATGGGCAATGAGCAGTTCTTC	-	TRBD2	TRBV7-2	TRBJ2-1
CASSTHGTSLGSYNEQFF	TGTGCCAGTAGTACCCACGGGACTAGTCTCGGCTCCTACAATGAGCAGTTCTTC	-	TRBD2	TRBV19	TRBJ2-1
CASSWGANTGELFF	TGTGCCAGCAGCTGGGGGGCGAACACCGGGGAGCTGTTTTTT	-	-	TRBV5-6	TRBJ2-2
CASSMAAGSGAIYEQYF	TGTGCCAGTAGTATGGCGGCGGGTAGCGGGGCAATCTACGAGCAGTACTTC	-	TRBD2	TRBV19	TRBJ2-7
CASSLAPAGGGYTF	TGTGCCAGCAGCTTAGCGCCGGCAGGGGGTGGCTACACCTTC	once	TRBD1	TRBV7-2	TRBJ1-2
CASKMDRSYQPQHF	TGTGCCAGCAAGATGGACAGATCCTATCAGCCCCAGCATTTT	-	-	TRBV6-6	TRBJ1-5
CASSHNTGELFF	TGTGCCAGCAGCCATAACACCGGGGAGCTGTTTTTT	few	-	TRBV7-8	TRBJ2-2
CARSTTNEKLFF	TGTGCCAGGAGCACAACTAATGAAAAACTGTTTTTT	-	-	TRBV2	TRBJ1-4
CASSPRTATSSGANVLTF	TGCGCCAGCAGTCCGAGGACAGCGACTTCCTCTGGGGCCAACGTCCTGACTTTC	once	-	TRBV4-3	TRBJ2-6
CASSEMGGDTEAFF	TGTGCCAGCAGTGAAATGGGAGGCGACACTGAAGCTTTCTTT	-	-	TRBV2	TRBJ1-1
CASSQVYRISNQPQHF	TGCGCCAGCAGCCAAGTCTACCGGATCTCCAATCAGCCCCAGCATTTT	-	-	TRBV4-1	TRBJ1-5
CASSEEIQGALGNQPQHF	TGTGCCAGCAGTGAAGAAATACAGGGGGCATTGGGCAATCAGCCCCAGCATTTT	few	TRBD1	TRBV6-1	TRBJ1-5
CASSRDSRAGNTIYF	TGTGCCAGCAGTCGCGATTCAAGGGCTGGAAACACCATATATTTT	-	-	TRBV27	TRBJ1-3
CASSSMGQNYGYTF	TGTGCCAGCAGTTCGATGGGGCAGAACTATGGCTACACCTTC	-	-	TRBV28	TRBJ1-2
CASTRTSGRRYRSSYEQYF	TGTGCCAGCACTAGGACTAGCGGGAGGCGATACAGGAGCTCCTACGAGCAGTACTTC	-	TRBD2	TRBV27	TRBJ2-7
CAWSVSMGGGHISWNQPQHF	TGTGCCTGGAGTGTTTCCATGGGGGGGGGCCATATTTCATGGAATCAGCCCCAGCATTTT	-	-	TRBV30	TRBJ1-5
CSARRGSEGEAFF	TGCAGCGCCCGGAGGGGGTCAGAAGGTGAAGCTTTCTTT	-	-	TRBV29-1	TRBJ1-1
CASTTPGHTGELFF	TGTGCCAGCACCACCCCGGGTCACACCGGGGAGCTGTTTTTT	-	-	TRBV19	TRBJ2-2
CASSLPTSGSTGELFF	TGTGCCAGCAGCTTGCCAACTAGCGGGAGCACCGGGGAGCTGTTTTTT	once	TRBD2	TRBV5-6	TRBJ2-2
CASSLSLAGGGEQYF	TGTGCCAGCAGTTTAAGCCTAGCGGGAGGAGGGGAGCAGTACTTC	-	TRBD2	TRBV28	TRBJ2-7
CASSRLDRDYNEQFF	TGTGCCAGCAGTCGTTTGGACAGGGACTACAATGAGCAGTTCTTC	-	TRBD1	TRBV25-1	TRBJ2-1
CASSFFSLADTQYF	TGTGCCAGCAGCTTCTTTAGCTTGGCAGATACGCAGTATTTT	-	-	TRBV7-8	TRBJ2-3
CAWSPQAHSGNTIYF	TGTGCCTGGAGTCCACAGGCGCACTCTGGAAACACCATATATTTT	-	-	TRBV30	TRBJ1-3
CASRSHYSGSDTQYF	TGTGCCAGCAGATCCCATTACTCAGGATCGGATACGCAGTATTTT	-	-	TRBV11-2	TRBJ2-3
CASSLSGLAETYEQYF	TGTGCCAGCAGTTTATCCGGACTAGCGGAGACCTACGAGCAGTACTTC	once	TRBD2	TRBV27	TRBJ2-7
CASRLAGVNTGELFF	TGCGCCAGCAGGCTAGCGGGAGTGAACACCGGGGAGCTGTTTTTT	-	TRBD2	TRBV5-1	TRBJ2-2
CASSLALSYEQFF	TGCGCCAGCAGCTTGGCTTTGAGCTATGAGCAGTTCTTC	-	-	TRBV5-1	TRBJ2-1
CASSVVPQGLSGNTIYF	TGTGCCAGCAGCGTTGTTCCCCAGGGCCTCTCTGGAAACACCATATATTTT	-	-	TRBV9	TRBJ1-3
CASSLLSGGQETQYF	TGTGCCAGCAGCTTGCTTTCAGGGGGCCAAGAGACCCAGTACTTC	-	TRBD1	TRBV5-4	TRBJ2-5
CASQGQGAFADTQYF	TGCGCCTCTCAGGGACAGGGGGCATTTGCAGATACGCAGTATTTT	-	TRBD1	TRBV23-1	TRBJ2-3
CASSKTGLNFYEQYF	TGTGCCAGCAGCAAAACCGGCCTAAACTTCTACGAGCAGTACTTC	-	-	TRBV6-5	TRBJ2-7
CASSSTVGAYGYTF	TGTGCCAGCAGCTCAACTGTCGGGGCCTATGGCTACACCTTC	-	-	TRBV7-2	TRBJ1-2
CASSPRQGKNQPQHF	TGTGCCAGCAGCCCCAGACAGGGGAAAAATCAGCCCCAGCATTTT	-	TRBD1	TRBV11-2	TRBJ1-5
CASSYELSKLPYGYTF	TGTGCCAGCAGTTACGAGCTGTCCAAGCTGCCCTATGGCTACACCTTC	-	-	TRBV6-5	TRBJ1-2
CASSFFTSAAYNEQFF	TGTGCCAGCAGCTTTTTCACATCGGCGGCCTACAATGAGCAGTTCTTC	-	-	TRBV5-5	TRBJ2-1